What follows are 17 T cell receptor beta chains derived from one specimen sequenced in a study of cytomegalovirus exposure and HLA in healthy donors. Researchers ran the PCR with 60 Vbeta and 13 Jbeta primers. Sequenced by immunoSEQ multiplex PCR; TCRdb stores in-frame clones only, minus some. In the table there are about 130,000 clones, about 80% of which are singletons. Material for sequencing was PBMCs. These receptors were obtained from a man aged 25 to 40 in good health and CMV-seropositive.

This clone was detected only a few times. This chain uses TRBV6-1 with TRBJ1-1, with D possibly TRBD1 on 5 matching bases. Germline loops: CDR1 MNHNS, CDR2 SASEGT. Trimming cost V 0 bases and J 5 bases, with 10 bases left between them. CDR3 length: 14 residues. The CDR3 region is CASSEASRDTEAFF. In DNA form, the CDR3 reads TGTGCCAGCAGTGAAGCATCCAGGGATACTGAAGCTTTCTTT.

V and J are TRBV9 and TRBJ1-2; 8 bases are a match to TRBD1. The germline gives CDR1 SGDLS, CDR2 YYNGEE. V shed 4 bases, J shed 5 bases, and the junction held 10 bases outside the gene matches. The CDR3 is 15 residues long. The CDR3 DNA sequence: TGTGCCAGCAGCATTGGACAGGGCCTCCCTTATGGCTACACCTTC. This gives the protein CASSIGQGLPYGYTF.

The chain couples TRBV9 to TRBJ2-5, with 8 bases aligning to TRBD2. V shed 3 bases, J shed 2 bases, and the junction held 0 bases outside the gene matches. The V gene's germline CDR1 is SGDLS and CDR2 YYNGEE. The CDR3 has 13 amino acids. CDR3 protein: CASSASGQETQYF. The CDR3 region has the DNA TGTGCCAGCAGCGCTAGCGGGCAAGAGACCCAGTACTTC.

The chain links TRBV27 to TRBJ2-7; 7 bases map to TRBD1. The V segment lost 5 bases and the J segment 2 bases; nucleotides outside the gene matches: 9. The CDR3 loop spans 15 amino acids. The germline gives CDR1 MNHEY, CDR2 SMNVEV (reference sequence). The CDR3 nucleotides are TGTGCCAGCAGTAAAGACAGGGAAGCGGCCTACGAGCAGTACTTC. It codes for CASSKDREAAYEQYF.

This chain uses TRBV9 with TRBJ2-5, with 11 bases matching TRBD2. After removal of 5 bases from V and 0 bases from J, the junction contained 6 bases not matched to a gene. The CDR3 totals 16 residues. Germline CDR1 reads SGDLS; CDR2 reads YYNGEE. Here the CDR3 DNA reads TGTGCCAGCAGTAGATCTAGCGGGGGGTACCAAGAGACCCAGTACTTC. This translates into CASSRSSGGYQETQYF.

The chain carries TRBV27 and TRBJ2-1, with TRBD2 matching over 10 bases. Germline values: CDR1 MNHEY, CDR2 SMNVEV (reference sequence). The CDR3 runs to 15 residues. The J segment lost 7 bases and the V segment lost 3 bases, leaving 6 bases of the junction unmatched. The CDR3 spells CASSFEAGGWNEQFF. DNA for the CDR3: TGTGCCAGCAGTTTTGAAGCGGGGGGGTGGAATGAGCAGTTCTTC.

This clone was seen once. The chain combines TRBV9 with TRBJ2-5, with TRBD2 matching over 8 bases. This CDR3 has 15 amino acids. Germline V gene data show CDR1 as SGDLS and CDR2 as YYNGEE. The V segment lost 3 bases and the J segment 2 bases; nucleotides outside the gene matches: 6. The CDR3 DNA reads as TGTGCCAGCAGCGGAAGCGGGGGTTCTCAAGAGACCCAGTACTTC. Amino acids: CASSGSGGSQETQYF.

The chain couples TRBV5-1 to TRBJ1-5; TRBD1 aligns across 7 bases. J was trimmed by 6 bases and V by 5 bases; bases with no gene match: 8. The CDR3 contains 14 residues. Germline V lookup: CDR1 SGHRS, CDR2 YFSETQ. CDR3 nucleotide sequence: TGCGCCAGCAGTCCACAGGGGTCGGGTCAGCCCCAGCATTTT. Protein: CASSPQGSGQPQHF.

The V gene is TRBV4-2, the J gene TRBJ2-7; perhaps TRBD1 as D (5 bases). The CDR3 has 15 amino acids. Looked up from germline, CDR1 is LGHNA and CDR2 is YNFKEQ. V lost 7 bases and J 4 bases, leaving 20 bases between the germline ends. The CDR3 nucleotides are TGTGCCAGCACCCCGACAGCCGCCCCCCCTTACGAGCAGTACTTC. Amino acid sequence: CASTPTAAPPYEQYF.

The CDR3 DNA sequence: TGTGCCAGCAGCTTAGACGCCCAGGAAGAGACCCAGTACTTC. Protein product: CASSLDAQEETQYF. J is TRBJ2-5 and V is TRBV7-2; the D is unclear. Per germline, CDR1 SGHTA and CDR2 FQGNSA. Trimming removed 1 base at V and 3 bases at J, with 9 bases between. This CDR3 is built from 14 residues. Based on the CDR3 plus reference TRBV7-2 and TRBJ2-5, the full variable domain is GAGVSQSPSNKVTEKGKDVELRCDPISGHTALYWYRQSLGQGLEFLIYFQGNSAPDKSGLPSDRFSAERTGGSVSTLTIQRTQQEDSAVYLCASSLDAQEETQYFGPGTRLLVL.

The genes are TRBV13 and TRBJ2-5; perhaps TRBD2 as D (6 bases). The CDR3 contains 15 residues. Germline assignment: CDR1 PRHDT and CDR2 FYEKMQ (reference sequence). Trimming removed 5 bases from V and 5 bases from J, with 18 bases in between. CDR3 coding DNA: TGTGCCAGCAGCCCGGGACTCCCTACCGTGGAGACCCAGTACTTC. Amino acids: CASSPGLPTVETQYF.

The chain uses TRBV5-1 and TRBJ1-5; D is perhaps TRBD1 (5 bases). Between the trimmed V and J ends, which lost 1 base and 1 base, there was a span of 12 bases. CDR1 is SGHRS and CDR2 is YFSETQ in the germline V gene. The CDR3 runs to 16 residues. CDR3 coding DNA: TGCGCCAGCAGCTTGAGTGGAAAGGGGAGCAATCAGCCCCAGCATTTT. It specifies CASSLSGKGSNQPQHF.

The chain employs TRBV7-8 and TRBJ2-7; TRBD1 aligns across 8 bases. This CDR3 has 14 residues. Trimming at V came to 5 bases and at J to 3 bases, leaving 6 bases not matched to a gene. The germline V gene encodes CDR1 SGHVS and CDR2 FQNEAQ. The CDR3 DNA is TGTGCCAGCAGCATCAGGACAGGGCTCTACGAGCAGTACTTC. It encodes CASSIRTGLYEQYF.

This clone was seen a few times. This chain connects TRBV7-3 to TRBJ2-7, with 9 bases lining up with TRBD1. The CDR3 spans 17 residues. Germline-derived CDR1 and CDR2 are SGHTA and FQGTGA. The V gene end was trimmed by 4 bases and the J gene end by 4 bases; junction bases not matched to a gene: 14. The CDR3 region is CASSSPPFLTGGYEQYF. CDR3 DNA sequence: TGTGCCAGCAGCTCTCCCCCGTTTTTGACAGGGGGGTACGAGCAGTACTTC.

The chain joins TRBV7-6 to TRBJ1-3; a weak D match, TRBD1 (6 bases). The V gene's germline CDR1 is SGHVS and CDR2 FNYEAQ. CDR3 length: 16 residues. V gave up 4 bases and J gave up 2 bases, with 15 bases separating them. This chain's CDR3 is CASSSSQGLTGNTIYF. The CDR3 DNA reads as TGTGCCAGCAGCTCGTCCCAGGGGCTAACTGGAAACACCATATATTTT.

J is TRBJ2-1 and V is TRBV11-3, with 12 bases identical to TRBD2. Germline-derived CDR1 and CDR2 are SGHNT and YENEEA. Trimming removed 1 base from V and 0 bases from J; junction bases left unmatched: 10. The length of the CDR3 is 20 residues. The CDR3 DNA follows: TGTGCCAGCAGCTTAGGCTATGCTAGCGGGGGGGGTAGCTCCTACAATGAGCAGTTCTTC. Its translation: CASSLGYASGGGSSYNEQFF.

The CDR3 sequence is CASSVDSPGGGNPYEQYF. In nucleotides, the CDR3 is TGTGCCAGCAGCGTAGACAGTCCGGGCGGGGGGAATCCCTACGAGCAGTACTTC. This rearrangement joins TRBV9 to TRBJ2-5; 8 bases align to TRBD2. Near its end, the DNA agrees better with TRBJ2-7, so the J call may be wrong. Germline CDR1 is SGDLS and CDR2 is YYNGEE. The CDR3 has 18 amino acids.